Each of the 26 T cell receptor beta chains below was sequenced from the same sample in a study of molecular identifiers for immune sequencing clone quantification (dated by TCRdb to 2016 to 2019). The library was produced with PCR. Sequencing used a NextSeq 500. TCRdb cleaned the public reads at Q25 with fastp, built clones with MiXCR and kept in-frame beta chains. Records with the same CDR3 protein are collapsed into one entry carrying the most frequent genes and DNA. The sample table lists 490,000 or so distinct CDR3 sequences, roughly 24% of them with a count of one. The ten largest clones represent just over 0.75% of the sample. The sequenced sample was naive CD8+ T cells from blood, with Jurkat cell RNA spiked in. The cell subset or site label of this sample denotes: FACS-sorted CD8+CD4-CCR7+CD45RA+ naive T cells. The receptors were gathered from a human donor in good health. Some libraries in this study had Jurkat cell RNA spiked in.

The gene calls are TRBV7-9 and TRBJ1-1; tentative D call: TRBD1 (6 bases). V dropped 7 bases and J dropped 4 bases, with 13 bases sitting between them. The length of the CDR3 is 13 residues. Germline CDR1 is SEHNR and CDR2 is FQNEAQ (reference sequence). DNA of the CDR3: TGTGCCAGCACTACCGGGACATCCACTGAAGCTTTCTTT. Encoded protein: CASTTGTSTEAFF.

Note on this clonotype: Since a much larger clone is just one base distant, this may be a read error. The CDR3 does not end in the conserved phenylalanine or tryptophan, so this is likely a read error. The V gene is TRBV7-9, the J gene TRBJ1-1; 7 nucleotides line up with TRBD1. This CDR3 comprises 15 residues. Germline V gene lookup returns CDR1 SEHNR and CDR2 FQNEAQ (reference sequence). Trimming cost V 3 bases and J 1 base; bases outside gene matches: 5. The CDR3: CASSFVTGENTEAFS. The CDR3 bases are TGTGCCAGCAGCTTCGTTACAGGGGAGAACACTGAAGCTTTCTCT.

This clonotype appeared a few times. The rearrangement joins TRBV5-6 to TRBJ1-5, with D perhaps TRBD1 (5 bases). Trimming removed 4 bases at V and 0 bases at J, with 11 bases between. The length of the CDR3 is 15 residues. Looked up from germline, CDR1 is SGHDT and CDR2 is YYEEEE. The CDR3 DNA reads TGTGCCAGCAGCCCAGGACAACTTAGCAATCAGCCCCAGCATTTT. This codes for CASSPGQLSNQPQHF. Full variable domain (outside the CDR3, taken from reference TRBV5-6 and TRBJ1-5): DAGVTQSPTHLIKTRGQQVTLRCSPKSGHDTVSWYQQALGQGPQFIFQYYEEEERQRGNFPDRFSGHQFPNYSSELNVNALLLGDSALYLCASSPGQLSNQPQHFGDGTRLSIL.

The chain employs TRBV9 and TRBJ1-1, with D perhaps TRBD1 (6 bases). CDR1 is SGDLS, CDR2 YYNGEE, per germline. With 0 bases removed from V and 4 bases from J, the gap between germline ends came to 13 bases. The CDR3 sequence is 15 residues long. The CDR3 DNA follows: TGTGCCAGCAGCGTAGGTCGGGGGGCGGGCACTGAAGCTTTCTTT. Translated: CASSVGRGAGTEAFF.

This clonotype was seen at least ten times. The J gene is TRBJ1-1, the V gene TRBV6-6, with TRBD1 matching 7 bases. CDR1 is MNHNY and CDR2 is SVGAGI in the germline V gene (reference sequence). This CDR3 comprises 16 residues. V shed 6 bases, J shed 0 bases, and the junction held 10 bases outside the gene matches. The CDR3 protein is CASRGTEIHMNTEAFF. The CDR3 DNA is TGTGCCAGCAGGGGGACAGAAATACACATGAACACTGAAGCTTTCTTT.

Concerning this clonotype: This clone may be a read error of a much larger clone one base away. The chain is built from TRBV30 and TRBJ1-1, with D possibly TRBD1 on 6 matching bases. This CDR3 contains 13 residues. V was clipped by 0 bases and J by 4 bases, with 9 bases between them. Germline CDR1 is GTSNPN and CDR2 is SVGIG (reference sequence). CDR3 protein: CAWSVRGATEAFF. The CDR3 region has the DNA TGTGCCTGGAGTGTGCGGGGGGCCACTGAAGCTTTCTTT.

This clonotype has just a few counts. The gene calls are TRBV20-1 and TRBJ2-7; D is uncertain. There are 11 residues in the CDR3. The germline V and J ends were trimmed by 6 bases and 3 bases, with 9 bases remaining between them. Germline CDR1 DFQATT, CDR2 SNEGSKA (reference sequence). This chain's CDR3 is CSATVDYEQYF. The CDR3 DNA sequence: TGCAGTGCAACGGTCGACTACGAGCAGTACTTC.

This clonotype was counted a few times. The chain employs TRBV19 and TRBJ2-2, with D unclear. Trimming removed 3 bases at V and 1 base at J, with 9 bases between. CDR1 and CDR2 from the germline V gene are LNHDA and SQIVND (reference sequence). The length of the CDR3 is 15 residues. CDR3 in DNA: TGTGCCAGTAGTATGGACGGGCTGAACACCGGGGAGCTGTTTTTT. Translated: CASSMDGLNTGELFF.

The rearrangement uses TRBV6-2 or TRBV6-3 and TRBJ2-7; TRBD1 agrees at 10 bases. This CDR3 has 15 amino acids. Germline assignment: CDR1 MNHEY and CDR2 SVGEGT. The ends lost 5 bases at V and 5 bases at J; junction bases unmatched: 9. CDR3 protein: CASSHGGQGKNEQYF. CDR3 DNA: TGTGCCAGCAGTCACGGGGGACAGGGGAAGAACGAGCAGTACTTC.

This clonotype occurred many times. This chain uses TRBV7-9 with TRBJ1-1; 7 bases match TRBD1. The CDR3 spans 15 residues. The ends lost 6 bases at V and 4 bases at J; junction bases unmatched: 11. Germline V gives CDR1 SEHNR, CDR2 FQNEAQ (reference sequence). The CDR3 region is CASRPEDRVFTEAFF. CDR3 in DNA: TGTGCCAGCAGACCCGAAGACAGGGTTTTCACTGAAGCTTTCTTT.

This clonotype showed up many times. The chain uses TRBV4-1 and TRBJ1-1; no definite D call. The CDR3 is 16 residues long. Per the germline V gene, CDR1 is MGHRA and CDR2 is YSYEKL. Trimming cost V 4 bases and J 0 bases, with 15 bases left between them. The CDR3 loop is CASSRLSSALNTEAFF. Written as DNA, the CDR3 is TGCGCCAGCAGCCGGCTTTCTTCGGCGTTGAACACTGAAGCTTTCTTT.

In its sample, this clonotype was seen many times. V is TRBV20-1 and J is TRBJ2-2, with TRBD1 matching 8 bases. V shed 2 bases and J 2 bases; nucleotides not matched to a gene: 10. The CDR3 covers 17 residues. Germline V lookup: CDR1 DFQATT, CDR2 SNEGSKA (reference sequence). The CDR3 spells CSARPYDGQGNTGELFF. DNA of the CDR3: TGCAGTGCTAGACCATATGATGGACAGGGAAACACCGGGGAGCTGTTTTTT.

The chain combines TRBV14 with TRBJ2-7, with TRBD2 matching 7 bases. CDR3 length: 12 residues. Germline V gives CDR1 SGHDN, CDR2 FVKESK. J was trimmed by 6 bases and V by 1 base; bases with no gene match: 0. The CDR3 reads CASSQGTSEQYF. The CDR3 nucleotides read TGTGCCAGCAGCCAAGGGACTAGCGAGCAGTACTTC.

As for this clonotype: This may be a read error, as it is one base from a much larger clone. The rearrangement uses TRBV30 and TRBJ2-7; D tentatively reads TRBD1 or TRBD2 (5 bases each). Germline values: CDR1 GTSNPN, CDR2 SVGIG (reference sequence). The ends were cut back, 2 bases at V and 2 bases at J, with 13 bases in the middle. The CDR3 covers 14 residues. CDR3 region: CAWSRDGSAYEQYF. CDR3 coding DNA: TGTGCCTGGAGTAGGGACGGATCCGCCTACGAGCAGTACTTC. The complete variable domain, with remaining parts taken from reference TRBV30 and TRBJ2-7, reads SQTIHQWPATLVQPVGSPLSLECTVEGTSNPNLYWYRQAAGRGLQLLFYSVGIGQISSEVPQNLSASRPQDRQFILSSKKLLLSDSGFYLCAWSRDGSAYEQYFGPGTRLTVT.

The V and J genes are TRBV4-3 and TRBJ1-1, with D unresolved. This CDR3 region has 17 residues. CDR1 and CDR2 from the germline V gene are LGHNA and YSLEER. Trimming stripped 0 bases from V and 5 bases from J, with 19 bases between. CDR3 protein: CASSQDDPSDTVTEAFF. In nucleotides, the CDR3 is TGCGCCAGCAGCCAAGACGATCCTTCGGATACGGTGACTGAAGCTTTCTTT.

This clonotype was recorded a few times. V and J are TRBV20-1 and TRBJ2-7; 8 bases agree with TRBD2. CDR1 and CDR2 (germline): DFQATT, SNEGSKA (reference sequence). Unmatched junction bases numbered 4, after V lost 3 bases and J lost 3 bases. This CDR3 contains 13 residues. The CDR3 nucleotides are TGCAGTGCTAGCGGGGGGGACCGCTACGAGCAGTACTTC. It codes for CSASGGDRYEQYF.

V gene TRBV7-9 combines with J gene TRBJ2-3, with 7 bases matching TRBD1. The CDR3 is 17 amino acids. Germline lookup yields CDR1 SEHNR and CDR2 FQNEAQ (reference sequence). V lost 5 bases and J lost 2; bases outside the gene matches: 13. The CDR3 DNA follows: TGTGCCAGCAGCCCTAGAGGGACAGCAATCTACACAGATACGCAGTATTTT. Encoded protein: CASSPRGTAIYTDTQYF.

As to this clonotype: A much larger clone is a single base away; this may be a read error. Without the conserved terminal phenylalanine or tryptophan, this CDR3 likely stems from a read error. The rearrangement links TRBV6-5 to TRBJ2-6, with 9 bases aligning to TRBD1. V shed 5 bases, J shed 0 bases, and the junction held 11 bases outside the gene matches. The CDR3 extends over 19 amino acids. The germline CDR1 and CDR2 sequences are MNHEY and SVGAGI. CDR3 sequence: CASSDYGTGIYSGANVLTL. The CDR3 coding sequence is TGTGCCAGCAGTGACTATGGGACAGGGATTTACTCTGGGGCCAACGTCCTGACTCTC.

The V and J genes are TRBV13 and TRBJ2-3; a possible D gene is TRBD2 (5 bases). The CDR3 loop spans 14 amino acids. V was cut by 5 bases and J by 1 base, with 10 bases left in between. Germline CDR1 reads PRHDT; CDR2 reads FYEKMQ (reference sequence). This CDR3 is CASSPSEGTDTQYF. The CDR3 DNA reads TGTGCCAGCAGCCCCTCGGAGGGCACAGATACGCAGTATTTT.

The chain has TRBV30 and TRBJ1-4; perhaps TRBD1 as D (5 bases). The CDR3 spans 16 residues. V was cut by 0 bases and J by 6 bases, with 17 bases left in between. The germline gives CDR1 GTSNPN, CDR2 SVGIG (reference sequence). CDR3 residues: CAWSVLRGLGDEKLFF. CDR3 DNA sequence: TGTGCCTGGAGTGTATTACGGGGACTGGGGGATGAAAAACTGTTTTTT.

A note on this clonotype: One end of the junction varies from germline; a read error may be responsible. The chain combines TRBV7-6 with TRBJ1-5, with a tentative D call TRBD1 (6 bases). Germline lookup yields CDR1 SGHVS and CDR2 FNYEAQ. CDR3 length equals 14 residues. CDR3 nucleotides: TGTGCCGGCAGCACAGGGATGGGAAATCAGCCCCAGCATTTT. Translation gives CAGSTGMGNQPQHF.

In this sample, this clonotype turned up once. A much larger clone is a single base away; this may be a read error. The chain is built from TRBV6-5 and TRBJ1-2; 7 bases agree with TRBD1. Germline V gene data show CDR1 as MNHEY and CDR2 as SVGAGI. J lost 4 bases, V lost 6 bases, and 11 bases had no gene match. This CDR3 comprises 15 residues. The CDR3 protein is CASRQSDRFFYGYTF. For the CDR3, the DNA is TGTGCCAGCAGACAATCGGACAGGTTCTTCTATGGCTACACCTTC.

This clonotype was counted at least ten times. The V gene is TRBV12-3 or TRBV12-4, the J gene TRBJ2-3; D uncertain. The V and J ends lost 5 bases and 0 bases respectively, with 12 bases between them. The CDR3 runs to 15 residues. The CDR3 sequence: CASSPGKASTDTQYF. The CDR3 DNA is TGTGCCAGCAGTCCCGGCAAAGCTAGCACAGATACGCAGTATTTT.

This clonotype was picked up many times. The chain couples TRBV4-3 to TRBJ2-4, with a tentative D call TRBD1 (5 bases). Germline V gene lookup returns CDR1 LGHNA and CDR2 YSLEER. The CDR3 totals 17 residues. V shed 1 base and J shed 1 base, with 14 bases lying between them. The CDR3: CASSQARDSAAKNIQYF. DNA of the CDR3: TGCGCCAGCAGCCAAGCTAGAGACAGCGCGGCCAAAAACATTCAGTACTTC.

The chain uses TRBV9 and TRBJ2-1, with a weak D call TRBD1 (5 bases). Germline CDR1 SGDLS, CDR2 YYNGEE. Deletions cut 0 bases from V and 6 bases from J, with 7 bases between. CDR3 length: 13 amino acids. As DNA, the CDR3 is TGTGCCAGCAGCGTAGACAGGAGCAATGAGCAGTTCTTC. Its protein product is CASSVDRSNEQFF.

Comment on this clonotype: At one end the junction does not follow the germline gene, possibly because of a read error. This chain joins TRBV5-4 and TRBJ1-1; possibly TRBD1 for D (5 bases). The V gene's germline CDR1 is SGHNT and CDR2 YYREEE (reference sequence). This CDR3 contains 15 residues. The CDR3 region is CASRLGQGYDTEAFF. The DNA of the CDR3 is TGTGCCAGCAGGTTGGGGCAGGGTTACGACACTGAAGCTTTCTTT. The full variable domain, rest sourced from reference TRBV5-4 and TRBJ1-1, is ETGVTQSPTHLIKTRGQQVTLRCSSQSGHNTVSWYQQALGQGPQFIFQYYREEENGRGNFPPRFSGLQFPNYSSELNVNALELDDSALYLCASRLGQGYDTEAFFGQGTRLTVV.